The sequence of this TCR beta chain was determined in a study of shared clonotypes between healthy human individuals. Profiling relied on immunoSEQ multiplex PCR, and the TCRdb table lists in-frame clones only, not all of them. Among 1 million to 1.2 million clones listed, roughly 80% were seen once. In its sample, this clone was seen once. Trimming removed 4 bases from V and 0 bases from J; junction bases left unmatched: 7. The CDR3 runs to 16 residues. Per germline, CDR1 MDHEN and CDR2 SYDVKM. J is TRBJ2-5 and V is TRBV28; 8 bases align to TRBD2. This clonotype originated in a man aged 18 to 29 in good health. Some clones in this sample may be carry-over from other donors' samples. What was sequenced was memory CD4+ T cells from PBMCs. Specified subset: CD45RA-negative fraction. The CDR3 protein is CASSSPGGANQETQYF. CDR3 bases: TGTGCCAGCAGTTCTCCGGGGGGGGCGAACCAAGAGACCCAGTACTTC.